This TCR beta chain derives from a study of blood T cell repertoires in COVID-19. Study context: Italy, Spain and the United States were the sources of the convalescent and acute COVID-19 samples. PBMCs, B-cell-depleted T cells, or T cells were the source of the cDNA or gDNA that made up the material.

This clone came up once. Seattle researchers signed up patients amid active infection and tracked them longitudinally. In the original analysis: Amplification with reference gene primers provided the estimates of nucleated cell counts. Sequencing was performed with immunoSEQ multiplex PCR; in TCRdb, only in-frame clones are kept and a portion is missing. V, J and clone size were drawn from that table, and D and trimming were deduced from the DNA. Among a few hundred thousand clones listed, around 88% were seen once. The CDR3 is 15 amino acids. Germline CDR1 is LGHNA and CDR2 is YNFKEQ. V trimming: 3 bases; J trimming: 8 bases; junction bases outside the gene matches: 12.

Specimen: peripheral blood. The chain is built from TRBV4-2 and TRBJ1-1; the match to TRBD1 covers 7 bases. This TCR came from a woman between 45 and 60 years old with COVID-19, enrolled during active disease. The CDR3 DNA is TGTGCCAGCAGCCAGCAACCACAGGGGAGCGGGGAAGCTTTCTTT. It is translated as CASSQQPQGSGEAFF.